These T cell receptor beta chains were read from a single sample in a study of T cells after yellow fever vaccination. TCRdb reprocessed the 5' RACE reads with MiXCR, giving one entry per CDR3 protein. Of 300,000 to 400,000 distinct CDR3 sequences listed, roughly 4% are singletons. Sequencing was performed on PBMCs, taken 5 days after the yellow fever booster vaccination. These receptor sequences come from a man between 18 and 35 years old who received the YFV17D yellow fever vaccine. Each CDR3 is given without its conserved first and last residue.

V | CDR3
TRBV5-6 | ASSLFGTDSNQPQH
TRBV20-1 | SAPLVAGAQETQY
TRBV5-1 | ASSTGGGTEAF
TRBV7-9 | ASSLEGGNTGELF
TRBV6-5 | ASSYITRIGNNNEQF
TRBV19 | ASSRGNPFRQPQH
TRBV7-8 | ASSSYRGDQETQY
TRBV5-6 | ASSSGRLTGELF
TRBV10-3 | ATRDRLDQPQH
TRBV12-3/TRBV12-4 | ASRPHGGGTPGEQF
TRBV4-3 | ASGRSGPNTEAF
TRBV5-1 | ASRFPGDEKLF
TRBV4-1 | ASSQERQGADGYT
TRBV28 | ASSGASSGANVLT
TRBV7-6 | ASSLEASSLGDNEQF
TRBV7-2 | ASSPTVENEQF
TRBV20-1 | SARGAAPGSSRGPPYNEQF
TRBV4-1 | ASSRTYQETQY
TRBV7-2 | ASSLQPAGQGTQY
TRBV20-1 | SGSQGAVNYGYT
TRBV5-1 | ASSFRSESYEQY
TRBV20-1 | SARDLRGSPEAF
TRBV7-9 | ASSSEQGGLF
TRBV7-2 | ASNSHTTDTQY
TRBV5-1 | ASSLVPGQVSEAF
TRBV6-1 | ASRDRWSTDTQY
TRBV6-5 | ASTDEAETQY
TRBV12-3/TRBV12-4 | ASSDRYGYT
TRBV5-1 | ASSYRGAGDTQY
TRBV4-3 | ASSQGGTLSGETQY
TRBV14 | ASSRFGTSFDEQF
TRBV12-3/TRBV12-4 | ASTRAGARYNEQF
TRBV6-5 | ASSYTRFVQGGTEAF